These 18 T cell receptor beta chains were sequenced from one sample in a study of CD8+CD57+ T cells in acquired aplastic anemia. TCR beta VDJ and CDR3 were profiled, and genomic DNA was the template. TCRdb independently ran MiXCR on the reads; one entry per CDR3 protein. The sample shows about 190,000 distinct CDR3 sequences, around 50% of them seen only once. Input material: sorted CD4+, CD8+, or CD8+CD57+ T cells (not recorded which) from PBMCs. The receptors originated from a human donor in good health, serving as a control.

The CDR3 DNA is TGCGCCAGCAGCTTGGGACTAGCGGGAGTCACCGAGCAGTACTTC. Amino acids: CASSLGLAGVTEQYF. The V call is TRBV5-1, the J call TRBJ2-7, with 12 nucleotides matching TRBD2. J lost 6 bases, V lost 0 bases, and 4 bases had no gene match. Germline values: CDR1 SGHRS, CDR2 YFSETQ. The CDR3 consists of 15 residues.

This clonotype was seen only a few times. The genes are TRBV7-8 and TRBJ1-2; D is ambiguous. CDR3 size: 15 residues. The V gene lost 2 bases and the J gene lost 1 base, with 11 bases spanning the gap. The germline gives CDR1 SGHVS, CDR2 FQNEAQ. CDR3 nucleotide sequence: TGTGCCAGCAGCTTAAGGGCTGACCTTAACTATGGCTACACCTTC. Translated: CASSLRADLNYGYTF.

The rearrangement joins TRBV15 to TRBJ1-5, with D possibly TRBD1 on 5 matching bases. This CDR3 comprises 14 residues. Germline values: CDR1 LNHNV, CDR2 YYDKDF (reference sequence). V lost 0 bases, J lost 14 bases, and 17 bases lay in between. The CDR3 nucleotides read TGTGCCACCAGCAGAGATCGAGGGCAGGGCCCTAAGCATTTT. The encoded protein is CATSRDRGQGPKHF.

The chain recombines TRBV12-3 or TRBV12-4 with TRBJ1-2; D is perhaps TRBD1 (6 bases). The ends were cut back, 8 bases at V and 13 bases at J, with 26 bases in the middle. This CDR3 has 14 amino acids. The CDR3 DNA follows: TGTGCCAGCGAAGAACAGGGTTCTTATGGAAGCTGCACCTTC. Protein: CASEEQGSYGSCTF.

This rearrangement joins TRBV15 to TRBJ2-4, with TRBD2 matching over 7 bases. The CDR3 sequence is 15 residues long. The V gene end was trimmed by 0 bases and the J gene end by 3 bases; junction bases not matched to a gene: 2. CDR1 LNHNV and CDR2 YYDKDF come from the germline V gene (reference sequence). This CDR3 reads CATSREGEGKNIQYF. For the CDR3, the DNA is TGTGCCACCAGCAGAGAGGGGGAGGGCAAAAACATTCAGTACTTC.

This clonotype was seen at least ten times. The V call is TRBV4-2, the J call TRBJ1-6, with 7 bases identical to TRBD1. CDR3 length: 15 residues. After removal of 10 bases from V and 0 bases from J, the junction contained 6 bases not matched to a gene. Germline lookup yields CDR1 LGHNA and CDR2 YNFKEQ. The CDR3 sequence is CATGQDSSYNSPLHF. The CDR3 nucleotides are TGTGCCACCGGACAGGATAGCTCCTATAATTCACCCCTCCACTTT.

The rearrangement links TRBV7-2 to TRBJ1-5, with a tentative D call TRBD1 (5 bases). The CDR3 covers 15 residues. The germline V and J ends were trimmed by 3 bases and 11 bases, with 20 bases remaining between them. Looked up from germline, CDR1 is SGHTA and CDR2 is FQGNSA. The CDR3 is CASSFGGGEQETQHF. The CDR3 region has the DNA TGTGCCAGCAGCTTCGGCGGGGGAGAACAAGAGACCCAGCATTTT.

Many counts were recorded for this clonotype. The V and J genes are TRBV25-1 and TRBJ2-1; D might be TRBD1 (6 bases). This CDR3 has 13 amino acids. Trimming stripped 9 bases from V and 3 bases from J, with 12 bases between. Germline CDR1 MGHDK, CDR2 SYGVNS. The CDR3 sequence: CASKNRDYNEQFF. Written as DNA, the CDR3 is TGTGCCAGTAAGAACAGGGACTACAATGAGCAGTTCTTC. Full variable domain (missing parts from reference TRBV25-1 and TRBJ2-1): EADIYQTPRYLVIGTGKKITLECSQTMGHDKMYWYQQDPGMELHLIHYSYGVNSTEKGDLSSESTVSRIRTEHFPLTLESARPSHTSQYLCASKNRDYNEQFFGPGTRLTVL.

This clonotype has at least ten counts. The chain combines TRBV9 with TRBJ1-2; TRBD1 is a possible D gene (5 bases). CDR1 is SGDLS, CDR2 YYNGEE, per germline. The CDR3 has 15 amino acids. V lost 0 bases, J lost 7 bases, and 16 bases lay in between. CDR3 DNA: TGTGCCAGCAGCGTAGACGGGCAGGGTTCAGGTGGCTACACCTTC. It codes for CASSVDGQGSGGYTF. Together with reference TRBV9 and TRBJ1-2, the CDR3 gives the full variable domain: DSGVTQTPKHLITATGQRVTLRCSPRSGDLSVYWYQQSLDQGLQFLIQYYNGEERAKGNILERFSAQQFPDLHSELNLSSLELGDSALYFCASSVDGQGSGGYTFGSGTRLTVV.

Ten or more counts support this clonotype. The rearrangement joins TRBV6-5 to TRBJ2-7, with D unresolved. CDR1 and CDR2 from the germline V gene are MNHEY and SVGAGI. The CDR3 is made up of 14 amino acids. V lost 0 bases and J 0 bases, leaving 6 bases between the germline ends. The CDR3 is CASSYSSNSYEQYF. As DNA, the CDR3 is TGTGCCAGCAGTTACTCGTCCAACTCCTACGAGCAGTACTTC.

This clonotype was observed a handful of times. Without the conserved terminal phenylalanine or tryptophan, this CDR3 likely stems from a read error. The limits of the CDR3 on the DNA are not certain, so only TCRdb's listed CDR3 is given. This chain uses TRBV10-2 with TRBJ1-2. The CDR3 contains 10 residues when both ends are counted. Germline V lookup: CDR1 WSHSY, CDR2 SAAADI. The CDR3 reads CASSESTRRS.

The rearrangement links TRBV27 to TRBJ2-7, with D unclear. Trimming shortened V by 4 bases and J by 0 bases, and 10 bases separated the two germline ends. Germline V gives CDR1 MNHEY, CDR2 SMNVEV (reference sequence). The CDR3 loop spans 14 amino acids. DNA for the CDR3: TGTGCCAGCAGTTACGACCTACTCTCCTACGAGCAGTACTTC. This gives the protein CASSYDLLSYEQYF.

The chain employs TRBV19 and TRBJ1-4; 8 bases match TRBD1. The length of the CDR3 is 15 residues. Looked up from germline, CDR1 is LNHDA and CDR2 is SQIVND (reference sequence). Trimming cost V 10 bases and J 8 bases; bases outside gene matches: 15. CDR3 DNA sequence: TGTGCCAATCACGACAGGGGACAGCAACCCGAAAAACTGTTTTTT. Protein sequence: CANHDRGQQPEKLFF.

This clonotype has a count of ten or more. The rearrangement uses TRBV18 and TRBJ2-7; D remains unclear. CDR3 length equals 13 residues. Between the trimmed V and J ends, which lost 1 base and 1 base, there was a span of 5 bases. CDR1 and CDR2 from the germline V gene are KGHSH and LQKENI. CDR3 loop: CASSPLGSYEQYF. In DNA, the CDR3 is TGTGCCAGCTCACCACTAGGGTCCTACGAGCAGTACTTC. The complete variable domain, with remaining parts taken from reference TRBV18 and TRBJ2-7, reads NAGVMQNPRHLVRRRGQEARLRCSPMKGHSHVYWYRQLPEEGLKFMVYLQKENIIDESGMPKERFSAEFPKEGPSILRIQQVVRGDSAAYFCASSPLGSYEQYFGPGTRLTVT.

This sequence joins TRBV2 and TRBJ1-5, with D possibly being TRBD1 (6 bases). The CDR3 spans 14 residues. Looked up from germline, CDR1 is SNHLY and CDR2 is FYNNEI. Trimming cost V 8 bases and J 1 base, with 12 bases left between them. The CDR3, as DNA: TGTGCCAGCGAGGAACAGGGCAGCAATCAGCCCCAGCATTTT. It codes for CASEEQGSNQPQHF.

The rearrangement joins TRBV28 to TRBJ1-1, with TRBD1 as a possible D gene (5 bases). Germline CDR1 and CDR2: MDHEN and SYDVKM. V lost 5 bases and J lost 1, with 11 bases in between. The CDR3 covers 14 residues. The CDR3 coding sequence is TGTGCCAGCAGTCCATCAACAGGGAACACTGAAGCTTTCTTT. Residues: CASSPSTGNTEAFF.

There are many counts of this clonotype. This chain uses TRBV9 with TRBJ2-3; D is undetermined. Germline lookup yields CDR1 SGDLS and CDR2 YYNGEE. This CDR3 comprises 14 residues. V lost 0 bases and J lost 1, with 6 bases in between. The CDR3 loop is CASSVGVGTDTQYF. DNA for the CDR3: TGTGCCAGCAGCGTAGGGGTAGGCACAGATACGCAGTATTTT.

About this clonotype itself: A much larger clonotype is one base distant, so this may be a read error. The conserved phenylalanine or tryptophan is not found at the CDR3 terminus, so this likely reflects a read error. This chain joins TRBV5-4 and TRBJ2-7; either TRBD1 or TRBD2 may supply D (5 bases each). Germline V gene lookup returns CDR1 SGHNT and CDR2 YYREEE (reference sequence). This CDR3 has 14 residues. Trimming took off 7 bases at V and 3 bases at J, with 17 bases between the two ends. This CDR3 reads CASSPRDGNYEQYS. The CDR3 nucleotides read TGTGCCAGCTCACCAAGGGACGGGAACTACGAGCAGTACTCC.